This TCR beta chain stems from a study of response to subunit inactivated influenza vaccine. In TCRdb, the RT-PCR reads were re-called with MiXCR into one record per CDR3 protein. Among 650,000 to 800,000 distinct CDR3 sequences, around 14% were seen once, and the ten largest hold less than 9%. This sequence was found in a man aged 45 to 65 who received an inactivated influenza vaccine. The sample was PBMCs from blood, taken approximately 15 days before vaccination.

CDR3 sequence (DNA): TGTGCCAGCAGCCTTAATCCATCCTACGAGCAGTACTTC. Its protein product is CASSLNPSYEQYF. The genes are TRBV6-1 and TRBJ2-7; no clear D gene. CDR1 is MNHNS, CDR2 SASEGT, per germline. The CDR3 is 13 residues long. V lost 6 bases to trimming and J lost 1 base, with 10 bases between them.